Listed below are T cell receptor beta chains from one sample, sequenced in a study of a mutant IDH1 vaccine in newly diagnosed glioma. What these receptors recognize is not known. Data came from immunoSEQ multiplex PCR; TCRdb stores just in-frame clones and leaves some out. Of about 41,000 clones listed, approximately 92% are singletons. The sample here was PBMCs, taken from a glioma patient whose treatment included an IDH1 peptide vaccine. The receptors originated from a middle-aged man with glioma. CDR3s include the opening cysteine and the closing phenylalanine or tryptophan. Each record gives: CDR3 protein, CDR3 DNA, clone size, V gene, D gene, J gene. A D gene is named only where the DNA matches it firmly. Clone size is given for some rows only: seen once, a few or many times, or a class if the clone is expanded.

CASSRRYEQYF	TGTGCCAGCAGCCGACGGTACGAGCAGTACTTC	-	TRBV2	-	TRBJ2-7
CASSFRAGGGADTQYF	TGTGCCAGCAGCTTTCGAGCGGGAGGGGGGGCAGATACGCAGTATTTT	once	TRBV7-2	TRBD2	TRBJ2-3
CASSPRTGQRTEAFF	TGCGCCAGCAGCCCCCGGACAGGGCAAAGAACTGAAGCTTTCTTT	-	TRBV4-1	TRBD1	TRBJ1-1
CASSRGTGSIAGGETQYF	TGTGCCAGCAGCCGGGGGACAGGGTCGATTGCGGGAGGGGAGACCCAGTACTTC	-	TRBV7-6	-	TRBJ2-5
CASGRDLYGYTF	TGTGCCAGCGGAAGGGACCTCTATGGCTACACCTTC	-	TRBV27	-	TRBJ1-2
CASSLVLNSPLHF	TGTGCCAGCAGCTTAGTTCTGAATTCACCCCTCCACTTT	-	TRBV7-6	-	TRBJ1-6
CASSPLGGATYEQYF	TGTGCCAGCTCACCCCTGGGCGGGGCCACCTACGAGCAGTACTTC	-	TRBV18	-	TRBJ2-7
CASSPAGGTQYF	TGTGCCAGCAGCCCGGCCGGGGGGACCCAGTACTTC	-	TRBV14	-	TRBJ2-5
CASSYSRGDGYTF	TGTGCCAGCAGTTACTCGAGAGGCGATGGCTACACCTTC	-	TRBV6-6	-	TRBJ1-2
CAISETSGGAGNTGELFF	TGTGCCATCAGTGAAACTAGCGGGGGGGCCGGGAACACCGGGGAGCTGTTTTTT	few	TRBV10-3	TRBD2	TRBJ2-2
CASATSGRAEDTQYF	TGTGCCAGCGCGACTAGCGGGAGGGCCGAGGATACGCAGTATTTT	once	TRBV7-2	TRBD2	TRBJ2-3
CASSRDSGRIQYF	TGTGCCAGCAGCCGGGACAGTGGTCGCATTCAGTACTTC	once	TRBV6-1	TRBD1	TRBJ2-4
CASNHRGEKLFF	TGTGCCAGTAACCACAGGGGAGAAAAACTGTTTTTT	-	TRBV19	TRBD1	TRBJ1-4
CASSLGTSYEQFF	TGCGCCAGCAGCTTGGGGACTAGTTATGAGCAGTTCTTC	-	TRBV5-1	TRBD2	TRBJ2-1
CASSFTGVPNYGYTF	TGTGCCAGCAGCTTTACAGGGGTCCCTAACTATGGCTACACCTTC	once	TRBV27	TRBD1	TRBJ1-2
CASGSAPTGTGVETQYF	TGTGCTAGTGGTTCCGCCCCGACCGGGACAGGGGTCGAGACCCAGTACTTC	few	TRBV12-5	TRBD1	TRBJ2-5
CASRGGERENEKLFF	TGCGCCAGCAGGGGGGGGGAGAGGGAGAATGAAAAACTGTTTTTT	-	TRBV10-1	-	TRBJ1-4
CASSTGEGDQPQHF	TGCGCCAGCAGTACCGGGGAGGGTGACCAGCCCCAGCATTTT	-	TRBV5-1	-	TRBJ1-5
CASSYGNNEQFF	TGTGCCAGCAGTTACGGCAACAATGAGCAGTTCTTC	-	TRBV28	-	TRBJ2-1
CASSLVGSWELFF	TGTGCCAGCAGCTTGGTGGGGAGTTGGGAGCTGTTTTTT	-	TRBV5-4	-	TRBJ2-2
CASRTGSYGYTF	TGTGCCAGCAGGACAGGATCCTATGGCTACACCTTC	-	TRBV6-5	-	TRBJ1-2
CASSAQETNTEAFF	TGTGCCAGCAGCGCCCAGGAGACGAACACTGAAGCTTTCTTT	-	TRBV7-8	-	TRBJ1-1
CASSKAGDEKLFF	TGTGCCAGCAGTAAAGCTGGGGATGAAAAACTGTTTTTT	-	TRBV5-5	-	TRBJ1-4
CAWSPLRLSGGTDTQYF	TGTGCCTGGAGTCCCCTTCGACTGAGCGGGGGCACAGATACGCAGTATTTT	-	TRBV30	TRBD2	TRBJ2-3
CASSSSTGGGYTF	TGTGCCAGCAGCTCGTCGACAGGTGGGGGCTACACCTTC	medium-sized	TRBV7-9	-	TRBJ1-2
CASSLAALEGYTF	TGTGCCAGCAGCTTGGCGGCCTTGGAGGGCTACACCTTC	-	TRBV5-4	-	TRBJ1-2
CASSATGGASYGYTF	TGTGCCAGCAGCGCGACCGGCGGGGCGTCCTATGGCTACACCTTC	-	TRBV9	-	TRBJ1-2
CATSRWQTGPGDSNQPQHF	TGTGCCACCAGCAGATGGCAGACAGGTCCCGGGGATAGCAATCAGCCCCAGCATTTT	-	TRBV15	-	TRBJ1-5
CAISESAGGVETQYF	TGTGCCATCAGTGAGTCAGCGGGAGGGGTAGAGACCCAGTACTTC	-	TRBV10-3	TRBD2	TRBJ2-5
CASSRAGGNTGELFF	TGCGCCAGCAGCCGCGCAGGAGGGAACACCGGGGAGCTGTTTTTT	-	TRBV4-3	-	TRBJ2-2
CASSTRTGGPYNEQFF	TGTGCCAGCAGCACCCGGACAGGGGGCCCCTACAATGAGCAGTTCTTC	-	TRBV5-4	TRBD1	TRBJ2-1
CASSSRLAGGLTDTQYF	TGTGCCAGCAGTTCCCGACTAGCGGGGGGGCTAACAGATACGCAGTATTTT	-	TRBV27	TRBD2	TRBJ2-3
CASSKPDRTLNYGYTF	TGTGCCAGCAGTAAACCCGACCGGACGTTAAACTATGGCTACACCTTC	-	TRBV28	-	TRBJ1-2
CASSFGQGTDTQYF	TGTGCCAGTAGTTTCGGACAAGGCACAGATACGCAGTATTTT	-	TRBV19	-	TRBJ2-3
CASSIGTGSVGNQPQHF	TGTGCCAGTAGTATAGGTACGGGCTCGGTGGGCAATCAGCCCCAGCATTTT	-	TRBV19	-	TRBJ1-5
CASSTLRDRGAGELFF	TGTGCCAGTAGTACCCTGAGGGACAGGGGGGCCGGGGAGCTGTTTTTT	-	TRBV19	TRBD1	TRBJ2-2
CASSLLGQGYTTQYF	TGCGCCAGCAGCTTGTTAGGACAGGGGTATACTACGCAGTATTTT	-	TRBV5-1	TRBD1	TRBJ2-3
CASSVATPHVADTQYF	TGTGCCAGCAGCGTAGCTACACCACATGTGGCAGATACGCAGTATTTT	once	TRBV9	-	TRBJ2-3
CASSEVPEGGEQYF	TGTGCCAGCAGCGAAGTCCCGGAGGGGGGCGAGCAGTACTTC	-	TRBV7-6	-	TRBJ2-7
CASSQGAIGYTF	TGTGCCAGCAGCCAGGGGGCGATTGGCTACACCTTC	-	TRBV6-6	TRBD1	TRBJ1-2
CASSLIGGVNQPQHF	TGCGCCAGCAGCTTAATAGGGGGCGTCAATCAGCCCCAGCATTTT	-	TRBV5-1	TRBD1	TRBJ1-5
CASSYSGQAEGQPQHF	TGTGCCAGCAGTTACTCCGGACAGGCGGAAGGTCAGCCCCAGCATTTT	-	TRBV6-6	TRBD1	TRBJ1-5
CASSPKDTFSSYNEQFF	TGTGCCAGCAGCCCAAAGGACACTTTTAGCTCCTACAATGAGCAGTTCTTC	-	TRBV7-6	-	TRBJ2-1
CASSLGLGGLTPLHF	TGTGCCAGCAGTTTAGGCTTAGGGGGCTTGACACCCCTCCACTTT	-	TRBV27	TRBD1	TRBJ1-6
CASSIQGPANYGYTF	TGTGCCAGCAGTATCCAGGGGCCTGCTAACTATGGCTACACCTTC	-	TRBV28	-	TRBJ1-2
CASSLPSYEQYF	TGTGCCAGCAGCCTCCCCTCCTACGAGCAGTACTTC	-	TRBV7-2	-	TRBJ2-7
CASSARGGWQQPQHF	TGTGCCAGCAGCGCCCGGGGGGGCTGGCAACAGCCCCAGCATTTT	-	TRBV7-2	-	TRBJ1-5
CASSERGRGQYF	TGTGCCAGCAGTGAACGGGGTCGCGGGCAGTACTTC	-	TRBV2	-	TRBJ2-7
CASSSSLFF	TGTGCCAGCAGCTCGTCACTGTTTTTT	-	TRBV7-8	-	TRBJ1-4
CASSFSTGVTEAFF	TGTGCCAGCAGTTTCTCTACAGGGGTCACTGAAGCTTTCTTT	-	TRBV27	TRBD1	TRBJ1-1
CASSSGWRNEKLFF	TGTGCCAGCAGTTCCGGGTGGCGCAATGAAAAACTGTTTTTT	few	TRBV6-5	-	TRBJ1-4
CASSSPPGRGEYEQYF	TGTGCCAGCAGTTCACCCCCGGGCAGGGGGGAGTACGAGCAGTACTTC	-	TRBV6-6	-	TRBJ2-7
CASSLERSGMNTEAFF	TGCGCCAGCAGCTTGGAACGATCAGGCATGAACACTGAAGCTTTCTTT	-	TRBV5-1	-	TRBJ1-1
CASSIAGTPTEQFF	TGTGCCAGTAGTATAGCTGGGACACCCACTGAGCAGTTCTTC	-	TRBV19	-	TRBJ2-1
CASSGLGQRTDTQYF	TGTGCCAGCAGTGGTCTGGGACAGCGCACAGATACGCAGTATTTT	-	TRBV6-6	TRBD1	TRBJ2-3
CASSSTSGNYNEQFF	TGTGCCAGCAGTTCGACTAGCGGGAACTACAATGAGCAGTTCTTC	-	TRBV7-3	TRBD2	TRBJ2-1